This T cell receptor beta chain was sequenced during a study of cytomegalovirus exposure and HLA in healthy donors. Study-level points and caveats: As was reported, the classifier diagnosed cytomegalovirus status with high specificity and sensitivity. It was taken for granted in presence/absence analyses that sequencing depth across donors was roughly uniform.

13 Jbeta primers and 60 Vbeta primers were used for the PCR. The data were produced by immunoSEQ multiplex PCR, yet TCRdb's version contains in-frame clones alone and is incomplete. The table has approximately 110,000 clones, less than 90% seen once; the top ten hold 0.2% to 0.3%. Points on this clone: Its antigen is not identified.

This CDR3 is built from 16 residues. This TCR derives from a man aged 45-65 years in good health and CMV-seronegative. The material sequenced was PBMCs. V usage is TRBV21-1 and J usage is TRBJ2-7; no check of the table's D call, TRBD2, against the DNA was made. TRBV21-1 is an annotated pseudogene. The CDR3 nucleotides read TGTGCCAGCAGCAACTCCCCGGGAGGGGAAGGCTACGAGCAGTACTTC. It translates to CASSNSPGGEGYEQYF.